This is a list of T cell receptor beta chains from one sample in a study of T cells in Graves' hyperthyroidism and ophthalmopathy. In TCRdb, the multiplex PCR reads were re-called with MiXCR into one record per CDR3 protein. The sample includes hundreds of thousands of distinct CDR3 sequences, 14% of them seen just once. Material: blood. These receptors came from a woman in her late teens or twenties with Graves' hyperthyroidism. CDR3s include the opening cysteine and the closing phenylalanine or tryptophan. Each record gives: J gene, V gene, clone size, D gene, CDR3 DNA, CDR3 protein. The D gene is left open where the match is weak. Clone size is stated in some rows and not others, as once, few, many or a class when expanded.

>TRBJ1-5|TRBV6-2/TRBV6-3|.|TRBD1
TGTGCCAGCAGGGCCAGGGACAGGCGGAATCAGCCCCAGCATTTT
CASRARDRRNQPQHF
>TRBJ1-3|TRBV4-1|.|.
TGCGCCAGCAGCCAAGTTGTCCCGGGACAATACGGAAACACCATATATTTT
CASSQVVPGQYGNTIYF
>TRBJ2-5|TRBV4-1|.|.
TGCGCCAGCAGCCAGCTGTACAGTCAAACAGAGACCCAGTACTTC
CASSQLYSQTETQYF
>TRBJ2-3|TRBV30|many|.
TGTGCCTGGAGTGTACAGGGCACAGATACGCAGTATTTT
CAWSVQGTDTQYF
>TRBJ2-7|TRBV5-1|.|.
TGCGCCAGCAGCACCACGCCGACTTCTCGCTCCTACGAGCAGTACTTC
CASSTTPTSRSYEQYF
>TRBJ2-6|TRBV20-1|.|.
TGCAGTGCAGGAAGGTCCGGGGCCAACGTCCTGACTTTC
CSAGRSGANVLTF
>TRBJ1-1|TRBV4-2|.|.
TGTGCCAGCAGCCAAGACAGAGGGCACACTGAAGCTTTCTTT
CASSQDRGHTEAFF
>TRBJ2-7|TRBV20-1|few|TRBD2
TGCAGTGCTAGAGGACTAGCGGCCCCGGGGCAGTACTTC
CSARGLAAPGQYF
>TRBJ1-5|TRBV27|few|.
TGTGCCAGCAGTTGGACACTATATCAGCCCCAGCATTTT
CASSWTLYQPQHF
>TRBJ2-3|TRBV11-2|many|.
TGTGCCAGCAGTCCCACTAGCTATCTAAGGGATACGCAGTATTTT
CASSPTSYLRDTQYF
>TRBJ2-1|TRBV6-5|many|TRBD1
TGTGCCAGCAGTTACTCGGGACAGGGGGCGGCGAATGAGCAGTTCTTC
CASSYSGQGAANEQFF
>TRBJ2-3|TRBV11-2|many|TRBD2
TGTGCCAGCAGCTGGGAGGGAGGCAGTACAGATACGCAGTATTTT
CASSWEGGSTDTQYF
>TRBJ2-7|TRBV7-4|.|TRBD2
TGTGCCAGCAGCTTAGTGTCTAGCGGAGTCTACGAGCAGTACTTC
CASSLVSSGVYEQYF